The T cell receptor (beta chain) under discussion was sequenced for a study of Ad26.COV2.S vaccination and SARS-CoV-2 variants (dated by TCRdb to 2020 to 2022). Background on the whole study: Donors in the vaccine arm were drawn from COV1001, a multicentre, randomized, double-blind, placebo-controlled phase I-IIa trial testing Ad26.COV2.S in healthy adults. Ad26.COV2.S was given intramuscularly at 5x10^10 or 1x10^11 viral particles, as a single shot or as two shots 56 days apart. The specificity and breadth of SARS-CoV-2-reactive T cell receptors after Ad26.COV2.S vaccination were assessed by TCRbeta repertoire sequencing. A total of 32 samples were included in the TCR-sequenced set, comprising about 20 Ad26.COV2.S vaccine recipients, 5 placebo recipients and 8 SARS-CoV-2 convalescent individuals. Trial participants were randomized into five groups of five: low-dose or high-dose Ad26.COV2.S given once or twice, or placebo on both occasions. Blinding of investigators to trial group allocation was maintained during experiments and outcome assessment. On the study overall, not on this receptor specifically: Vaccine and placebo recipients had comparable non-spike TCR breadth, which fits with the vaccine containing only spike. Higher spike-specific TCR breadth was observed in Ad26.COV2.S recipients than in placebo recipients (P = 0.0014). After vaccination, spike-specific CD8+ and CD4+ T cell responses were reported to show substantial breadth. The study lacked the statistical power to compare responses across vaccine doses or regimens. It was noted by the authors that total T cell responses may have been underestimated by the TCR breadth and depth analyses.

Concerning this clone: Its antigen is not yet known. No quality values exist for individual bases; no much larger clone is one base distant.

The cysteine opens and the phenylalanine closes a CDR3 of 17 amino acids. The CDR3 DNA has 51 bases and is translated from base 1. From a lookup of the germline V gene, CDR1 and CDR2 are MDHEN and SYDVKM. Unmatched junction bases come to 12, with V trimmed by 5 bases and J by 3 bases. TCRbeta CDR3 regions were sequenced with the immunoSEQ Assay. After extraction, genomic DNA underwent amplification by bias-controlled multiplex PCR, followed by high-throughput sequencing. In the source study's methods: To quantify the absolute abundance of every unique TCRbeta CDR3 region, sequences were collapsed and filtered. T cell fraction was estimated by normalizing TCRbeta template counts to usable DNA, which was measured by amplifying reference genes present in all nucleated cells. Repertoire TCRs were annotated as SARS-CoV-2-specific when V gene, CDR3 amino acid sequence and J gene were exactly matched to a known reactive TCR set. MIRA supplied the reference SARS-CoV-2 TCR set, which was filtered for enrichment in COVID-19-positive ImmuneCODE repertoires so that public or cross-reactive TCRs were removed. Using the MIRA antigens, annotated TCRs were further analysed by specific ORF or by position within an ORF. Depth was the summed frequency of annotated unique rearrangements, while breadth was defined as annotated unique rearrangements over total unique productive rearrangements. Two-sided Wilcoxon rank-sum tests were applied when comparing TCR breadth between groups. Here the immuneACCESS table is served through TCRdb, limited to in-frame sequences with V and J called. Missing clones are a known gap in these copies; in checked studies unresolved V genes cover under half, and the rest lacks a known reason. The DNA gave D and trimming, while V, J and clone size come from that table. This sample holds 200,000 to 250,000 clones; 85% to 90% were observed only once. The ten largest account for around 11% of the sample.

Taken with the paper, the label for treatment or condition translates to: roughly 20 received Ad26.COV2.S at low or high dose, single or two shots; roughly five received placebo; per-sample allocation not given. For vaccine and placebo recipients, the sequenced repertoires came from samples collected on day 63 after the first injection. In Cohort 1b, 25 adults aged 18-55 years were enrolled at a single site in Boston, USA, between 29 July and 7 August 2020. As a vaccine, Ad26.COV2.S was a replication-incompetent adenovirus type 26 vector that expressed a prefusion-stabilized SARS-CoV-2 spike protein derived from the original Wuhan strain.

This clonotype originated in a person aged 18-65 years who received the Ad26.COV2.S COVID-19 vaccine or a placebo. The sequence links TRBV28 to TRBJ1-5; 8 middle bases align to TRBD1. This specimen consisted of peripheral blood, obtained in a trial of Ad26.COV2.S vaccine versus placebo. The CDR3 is CASSRTGTLSNNQPQHF. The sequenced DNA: TGTGCCAGCAGTCGGACAGGGACCCTATCGAACAATCAGCCCCAGCATTTT.